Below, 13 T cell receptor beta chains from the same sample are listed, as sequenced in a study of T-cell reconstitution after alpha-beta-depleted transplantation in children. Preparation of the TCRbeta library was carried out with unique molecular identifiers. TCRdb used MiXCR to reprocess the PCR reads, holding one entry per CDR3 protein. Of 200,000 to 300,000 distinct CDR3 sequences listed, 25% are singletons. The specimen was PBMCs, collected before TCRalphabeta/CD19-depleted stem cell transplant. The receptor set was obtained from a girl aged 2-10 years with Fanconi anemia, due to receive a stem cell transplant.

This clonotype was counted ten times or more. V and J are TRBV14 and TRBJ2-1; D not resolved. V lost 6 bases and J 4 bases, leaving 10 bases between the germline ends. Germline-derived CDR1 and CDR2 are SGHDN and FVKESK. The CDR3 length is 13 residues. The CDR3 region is CASSWSIYNEQFF. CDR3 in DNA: TGTGCCAGCAGTTGGAGCATTTACAATGAGCAGTTCTTC.

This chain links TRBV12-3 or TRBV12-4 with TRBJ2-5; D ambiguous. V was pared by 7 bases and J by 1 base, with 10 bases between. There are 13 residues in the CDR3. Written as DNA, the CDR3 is TGTGCCAGCACCGTACCCTTCCAAGAGACCCAGTACTTC. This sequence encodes CASTVPFQETQYF.

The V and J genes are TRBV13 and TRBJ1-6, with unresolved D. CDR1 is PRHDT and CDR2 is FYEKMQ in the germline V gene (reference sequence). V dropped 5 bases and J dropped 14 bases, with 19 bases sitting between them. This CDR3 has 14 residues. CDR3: CASSPKVQKTTLHF. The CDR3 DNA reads TGTGCCAGCAGCCCGAAGGTCCAGAAGACTACCCTCCACTTT.

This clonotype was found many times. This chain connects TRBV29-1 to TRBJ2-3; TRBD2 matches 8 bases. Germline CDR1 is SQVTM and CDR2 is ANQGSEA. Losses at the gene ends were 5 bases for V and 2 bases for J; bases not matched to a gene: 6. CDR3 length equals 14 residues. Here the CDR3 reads CSVQALADTDTQYF. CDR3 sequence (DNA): TGCAGCGTTCAGGCACTAGCGGACACAGATACGCAGTATTTT.

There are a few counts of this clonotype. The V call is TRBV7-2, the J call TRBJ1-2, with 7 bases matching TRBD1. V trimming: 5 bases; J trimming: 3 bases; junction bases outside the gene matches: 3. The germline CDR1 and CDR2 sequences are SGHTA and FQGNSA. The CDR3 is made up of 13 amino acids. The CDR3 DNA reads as TGTGCCAGCAGCCACAGGGGAGACTATGGCTACACCTTC. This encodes CASSHRGDYGYTF.

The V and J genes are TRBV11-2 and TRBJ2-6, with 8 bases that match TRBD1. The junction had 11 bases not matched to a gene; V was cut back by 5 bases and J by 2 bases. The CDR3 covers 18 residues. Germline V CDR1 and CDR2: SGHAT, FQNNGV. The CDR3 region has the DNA TGTGCCAGCAGCCCTCTTCCGGGACAGGTGGCTGGGGCCAACGTCCTGACTTTC. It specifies CASSPLPGQVAGANVLTF.

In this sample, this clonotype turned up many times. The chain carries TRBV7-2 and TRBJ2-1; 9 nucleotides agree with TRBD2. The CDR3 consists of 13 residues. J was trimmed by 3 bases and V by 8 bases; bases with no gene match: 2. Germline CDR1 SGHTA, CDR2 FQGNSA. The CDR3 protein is CASATSGYNEQFF. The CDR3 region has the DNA TGTGCCAGCGCGACTAGCGGCTACAATGAGCAGTTCTTC.

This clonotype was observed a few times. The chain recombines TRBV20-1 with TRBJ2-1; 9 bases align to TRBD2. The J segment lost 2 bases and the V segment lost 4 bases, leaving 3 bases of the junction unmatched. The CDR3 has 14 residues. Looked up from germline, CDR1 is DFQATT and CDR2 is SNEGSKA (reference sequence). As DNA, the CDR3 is TGCAGTGCTAATAGCGGGGGAGCCTACAATGAGCAGTTCTTC. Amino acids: CSANSGGAYNEQFF.

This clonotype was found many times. As DNA, the CDR3 is TGCGCCAGCAGTCCTAGCGGGAGGGCCTACGAGCAGTACTTC. Translated: CASSPSGRAYEQYF. The chain employs TRBV10-2 and TRBJ2-7; 12 bases line up with TRBD2. CDR3 length equals 14 residues. In germline, CDR1 is WSHSY, CDR2 SAAADI. The V gene end was trimmed by 5 bases and the J gene end by 2 bases; junction bases not matched to a gene: 1.

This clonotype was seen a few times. CDR3 loop: CASSYGTTLAYEQYF. In nucleotides, the CDR3 is TGTGCCAGCAGCTACGGGACGACCCTGGCCTACGAGCAGTACTTC. The chain combines TRBV7-2 with TRBJ2-7; D tentatively fits TRBD1 or TRBD2 (5 bases each). Germline V lookup: CDR1 SGHTA, CDR2 FQGNSA. The length of the CDR3 is 15 residues. The V end lost 4 bases, the J end lost 2 bases, and 15 bases lay between the germline ends.

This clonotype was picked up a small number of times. DNA of the CDR3: TGCAGCGTCGATGGGGGGCGCGGGGCAACTGAAGCTTTCTTT. Protein product: CSVDGGRGATEAFF. The J gene is TRBJ1-1, the V gene TRBV29-1; D is possibly TRBD1 (6 bases). Germline V lookup: CDR1 SQVTM, CDR2 ANQGSEA. This CDR3 is 14 amino acids long. V dropped 6 bases and J dropped 5 bases, with 19 bases sitting between them. The whole variable domain, remainder taken from reference TRBV29-1 and TRBJ1-1, is SAVISQKPSRDICQRGTSLTIQCQVDSQVTMMFWYRQQPGQSLTLIATANQGSEATYESGFVIDKFPISRPNLTFSTLTVSNMSPEDSSIYLCSVDGGRGATEAFFGQGTRLTVV.

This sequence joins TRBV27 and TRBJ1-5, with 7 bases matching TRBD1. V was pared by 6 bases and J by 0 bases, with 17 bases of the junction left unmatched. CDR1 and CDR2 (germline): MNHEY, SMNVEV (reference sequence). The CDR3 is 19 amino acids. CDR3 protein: CASSRLRDSNSYSNQPQHF. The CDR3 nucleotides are TGTGCCAGCAGCCGACTCCGGGACAGCAATTCTTATAGCAATCAGCCCCAGCATTTT.

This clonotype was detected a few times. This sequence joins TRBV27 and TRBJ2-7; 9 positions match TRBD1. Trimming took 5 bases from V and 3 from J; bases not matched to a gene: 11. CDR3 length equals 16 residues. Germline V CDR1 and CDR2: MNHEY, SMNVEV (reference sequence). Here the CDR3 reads CASSQIIRDRVYEQYF. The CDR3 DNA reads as TGTGCCAGCAGTCAAATAATCCGGGACAGGGTCTACGAGCAGTACTTC.